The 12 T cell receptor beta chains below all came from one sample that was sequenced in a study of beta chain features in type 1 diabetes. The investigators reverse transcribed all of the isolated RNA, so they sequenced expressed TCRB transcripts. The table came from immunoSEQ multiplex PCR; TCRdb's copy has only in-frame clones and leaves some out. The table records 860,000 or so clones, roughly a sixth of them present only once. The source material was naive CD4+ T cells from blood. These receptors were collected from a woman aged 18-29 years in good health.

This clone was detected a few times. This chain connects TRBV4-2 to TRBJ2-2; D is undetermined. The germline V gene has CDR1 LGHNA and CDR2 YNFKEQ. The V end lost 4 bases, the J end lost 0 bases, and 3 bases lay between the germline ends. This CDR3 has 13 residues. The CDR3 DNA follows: TGTGCCAGCAGCCCTACGAACACCGGGGAGCTGTTTTTT. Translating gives CASSPTNTGELFF.

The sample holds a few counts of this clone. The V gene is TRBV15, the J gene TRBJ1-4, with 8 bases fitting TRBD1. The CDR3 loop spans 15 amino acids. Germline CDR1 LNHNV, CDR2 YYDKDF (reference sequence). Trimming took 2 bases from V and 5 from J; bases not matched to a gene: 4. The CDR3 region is CATSRTTGVNEKLFF. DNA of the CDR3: TGTGCCACCAGCAGAACGACAGGGGTAAATGAAAAACTGTTTTTT.

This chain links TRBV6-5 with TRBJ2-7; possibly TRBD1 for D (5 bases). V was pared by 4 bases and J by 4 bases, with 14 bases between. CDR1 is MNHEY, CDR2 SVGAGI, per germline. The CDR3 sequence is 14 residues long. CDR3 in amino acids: CASSSGRVWYEQYF. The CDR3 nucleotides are TGTGCCAGCAGTTCCGGCAGGGTCTGGTACGAGCAGTACTTC.

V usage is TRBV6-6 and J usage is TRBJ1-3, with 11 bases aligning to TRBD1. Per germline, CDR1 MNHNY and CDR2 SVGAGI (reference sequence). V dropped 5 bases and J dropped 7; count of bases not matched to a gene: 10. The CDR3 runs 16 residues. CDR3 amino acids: CASSHLGTGGLNTIYF. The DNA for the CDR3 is TGTGCCAGCAGTCACCTCGGGACAGGGGGTTTGAACACCATATATTTT.

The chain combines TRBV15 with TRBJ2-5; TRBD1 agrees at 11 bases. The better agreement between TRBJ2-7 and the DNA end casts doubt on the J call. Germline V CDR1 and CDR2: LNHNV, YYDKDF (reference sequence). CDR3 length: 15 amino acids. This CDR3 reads CATSRGDRGSYEQYF. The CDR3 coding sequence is TGTGCCACCAGCAGAGGGGACAGGGGGAGCTACGAGCAGTACTTC.

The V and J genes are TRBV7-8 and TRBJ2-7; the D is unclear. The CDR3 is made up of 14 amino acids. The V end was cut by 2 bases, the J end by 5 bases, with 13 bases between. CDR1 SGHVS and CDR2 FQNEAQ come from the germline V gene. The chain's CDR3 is CASSLFSGFNEQYF. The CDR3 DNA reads TGTGCCAGCAGCTTATTTTCCGGTTTCAACGAGCAGTACTTC.

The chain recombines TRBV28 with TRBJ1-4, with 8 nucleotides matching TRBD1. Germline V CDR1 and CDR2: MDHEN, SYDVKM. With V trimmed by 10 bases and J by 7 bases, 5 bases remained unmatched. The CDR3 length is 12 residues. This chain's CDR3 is CATETGVEKLFF. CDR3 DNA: TGTGCCACCGAGACAGGGGTTGAAAAACTGTTTTTT.

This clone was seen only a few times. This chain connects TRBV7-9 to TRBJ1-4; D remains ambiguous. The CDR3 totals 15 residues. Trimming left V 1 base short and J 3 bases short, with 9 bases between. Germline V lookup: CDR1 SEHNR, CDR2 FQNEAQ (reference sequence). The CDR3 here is CASSLVYGANEKLFF. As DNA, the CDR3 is TGTGCCAGCAGCTTAGTATATGGTGCTAATGAAAAACTGTTTTTT.

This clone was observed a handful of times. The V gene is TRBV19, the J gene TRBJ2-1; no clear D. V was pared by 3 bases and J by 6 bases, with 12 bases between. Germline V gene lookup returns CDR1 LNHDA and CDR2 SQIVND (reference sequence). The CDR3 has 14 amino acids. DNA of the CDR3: TGTGCCAGTAGTATCGGTGCGGTGGTCAATGAGCAGTTCTTC. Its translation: CASSIGAVVNEQFF. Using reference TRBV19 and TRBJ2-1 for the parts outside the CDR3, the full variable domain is DGGITQSPKYLFRKEGQNVTLSCEQNLNHDAMYWYRQDPGQGLRLIYYSQIVNDFQKGDIAEGYSVSREKKESFPLTVTSAQKNPTAFYLCASSIGAVVNEQFFGPGTRLTVL.

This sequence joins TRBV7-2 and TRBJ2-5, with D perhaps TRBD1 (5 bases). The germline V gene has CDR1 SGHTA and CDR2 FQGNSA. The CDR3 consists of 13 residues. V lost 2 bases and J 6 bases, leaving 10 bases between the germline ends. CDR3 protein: CASSLHKGQTQYF. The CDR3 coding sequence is TGTGCCAGCAGCTTACACAAGGGGCAGACCCAGTACTTC. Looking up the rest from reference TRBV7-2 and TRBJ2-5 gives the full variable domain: GAGVSQSPSNKVTEKGKDVELRCDPISGHTALYWYRQSLGQGLEFLIYFQGNSAPDKSGLPSDRFSAERTGGSVSTLTIQRTQQEDSAVYLCASSLHKGQTQYFGPGTRLLVL.

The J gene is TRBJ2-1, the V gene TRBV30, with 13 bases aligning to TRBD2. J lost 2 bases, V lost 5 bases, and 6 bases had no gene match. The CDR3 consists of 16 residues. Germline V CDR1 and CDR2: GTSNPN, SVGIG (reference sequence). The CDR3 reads CAWGLAGVVPYNEQFF. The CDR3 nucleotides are TGTGCCTGGGGACTAGCGGGGGTCGTCCCCTACAATGAGCAGTTCTTC. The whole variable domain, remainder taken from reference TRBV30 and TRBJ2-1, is SQTIHQWPATLVQPVGSPLSLECTVEGTSNPNLYWYRQAAGRGLQLLFYSVGIGQISSEVPQNLSASRPQDRQFILSSKKLLLSDSGFYLCAWGLAGVVPYNEQFFGPGTRLTVL.

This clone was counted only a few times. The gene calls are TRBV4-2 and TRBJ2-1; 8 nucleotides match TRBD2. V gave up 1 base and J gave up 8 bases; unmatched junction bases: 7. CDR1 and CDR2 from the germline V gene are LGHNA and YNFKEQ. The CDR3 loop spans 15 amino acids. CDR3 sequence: CASSQGSGGHDEQFF. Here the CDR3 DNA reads TGTGCCAGCAGCCAAGGGTCGGGAGGGCACGATGAGCAGTTCTTC.